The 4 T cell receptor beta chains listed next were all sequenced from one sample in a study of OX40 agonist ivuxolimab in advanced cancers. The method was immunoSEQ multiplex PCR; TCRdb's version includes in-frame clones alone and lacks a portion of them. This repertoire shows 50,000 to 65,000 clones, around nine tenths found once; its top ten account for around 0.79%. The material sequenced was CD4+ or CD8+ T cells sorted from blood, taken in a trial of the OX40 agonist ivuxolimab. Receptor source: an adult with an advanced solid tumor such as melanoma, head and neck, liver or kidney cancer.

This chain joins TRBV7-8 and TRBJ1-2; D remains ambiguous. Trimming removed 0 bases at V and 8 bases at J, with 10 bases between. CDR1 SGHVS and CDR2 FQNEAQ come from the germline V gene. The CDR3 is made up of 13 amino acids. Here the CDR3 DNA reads TGTGCCAGCAGCTTAGCGGAGACGTTCGGCTACACCTTC. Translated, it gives CASSLAETFGYTF.

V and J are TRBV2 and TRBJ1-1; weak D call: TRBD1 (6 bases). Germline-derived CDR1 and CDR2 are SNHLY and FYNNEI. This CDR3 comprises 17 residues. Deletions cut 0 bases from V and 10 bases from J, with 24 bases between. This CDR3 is CASSEAGGGRKQGLAFF. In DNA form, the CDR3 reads TGTGCCAGCAGTGAAGCGGGTGGAGGGAGAAAACAGGGATTAGCTTTCTTT.

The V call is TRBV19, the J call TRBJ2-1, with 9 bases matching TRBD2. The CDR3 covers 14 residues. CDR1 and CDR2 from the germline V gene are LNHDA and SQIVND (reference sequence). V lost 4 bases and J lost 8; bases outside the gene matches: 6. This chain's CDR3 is CASSSGLAIHEQFF. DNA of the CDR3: TGTGCCAGTAGTAGCGGACTAGCGATTCATGAGCAGTTCTTC.

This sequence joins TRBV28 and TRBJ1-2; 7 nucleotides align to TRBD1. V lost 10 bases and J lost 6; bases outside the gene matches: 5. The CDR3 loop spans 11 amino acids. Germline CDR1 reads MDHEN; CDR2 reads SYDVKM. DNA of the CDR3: TGTGCCATCCCGGACAGGCATGGCTACACCTTC. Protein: CAIPDRHGYTF.